One sample yielded the 6 T cell receptor beta chains listed below, sequenced in a study of vaccination effects on CD4 cells after COVID-19. Some clones are missing from TCRdb's copy, which holds only in-frame ones; the method was immunoSEQ multiplex PCR. Of approximately 68,000 clones detected, more than 60% appear once; the ten largest clones hold under 12%. These receptors have no identified antigens. Sequencing followed a ViraFEST assay step that expanded antigen-specific CD4+ T cells with viral peptide pools. Following culture for about ten days, CD4+ T cells were isolated. The healthy vaccine recipients, who had no prior SARS-CoV-2 infection, showed negative nucleocapsid antibodies. The specimen comprised CD4+ T cells from PBMCs cultured with SARS-CoV-2 spike peptides, sampled before COVID-19 vaccination. The source is a human donor who received a COVID-19 vaccine.

This clone was counted between two and nine times. The genes are TRBV5-6 and TRBJ1-2, with D perhaps matching TRBD1 (6 bases). With 3 bases removed from V and 10 bases from J, the gap between germline ends came to 13 bases. This CDR3 region has 12 residues. Per the germline V gene, CDR1 is SGHDT and CDR2 is YYEEEE. CDR3 amino acids: CASSSGTLIYTF. CDR3 sequence (DNA): TGTGCCAGCAGCTCTGGGACATTAATCTACACCTTC.

A few counts support this clone. This chain uses TRBV6-2 or TRBV6-3 with TRBJ2-7, with D perhaps TRBD2 (6 bases). Germline CDR1 is MNHEY and CDR2 is SVGEGT. The germline V and J ends were trimmed by 4 bases and 3 bases, with 13 bases remaining between them. This CDR3 contains 14 residues. CDR3 nucleotide sequence: TGTGCCAGCAGTTCGGGACTCCGACTCTACGAGCAGTACGTC. Translation gives CASSSGLRLYEQYV.

The chain has TRBV3-1 (or the pseudogene TRBV3-2) and TRBJ1-4; 7 bases fit TRBD1. Germline CDR1 is LGHDT and CDR2 is YNNKEL (reference sequence). The CDR3 runs to 14 residues. V lost 4 bases, J lost 7 bases, and 6 bases stayed unmatched. The CDR3 here is CASSRRQGSEKLFF. In nucleotides, the CDR3 is TGTGCCAGCAGCCGACGACAGGGAAGTGAAAAACTGTTTTTT.

V usage is TRBV19 and J usage is TRBJ2-5, with D possibly being TRBD1 (6 bases). The CDR3 sequence is 13 residues long. V gave up 4 bases and J gave up 4 bases, with 10 bases separating them. Germline assignment: CDR1 LNHDA and CDR2 SQIVND (reference sequence). The CDR3 bases are TGTGCCAGTAGTAGCCGGGACATAGAGACCCAGTACTTC. It specifies CASSSRDIETQYF.

This clone has just a few counts. The chain has TRBV21-1 and TRBJ1-6. TRBV21-1 is termed a pseudogene. This CDR3 comprises 11 residues. CDR3 protein: CASSPDSPLHF. The CDR3 DNA reads as TGTGCCAGCAGTCCGGATTCACCCCTCCACTTT.

This rearrangement joins TRBV6-1 to TRBJ2-5, with 8 bases matching TRBD1. In germline, CDR1 is MNHNS, CDR2 SASEGT. V was clipped by 3 bases and J by 4 bases; unmatched bases: 4. The CDR3 consists of 14 residues. CDR3 residues: CASSELGQGETQYF. CDR3 in DNA: TGTGCCAGCAGTGAGCTTGGACAGGGAGAGACCCAGTACTTC.